The 11 T cell receptor beta chains given below trace back to one sample, sequenced in a study of cytomegalovirus exposure and HLA in healthy donors. Researchers ran the PCR with 60 Vbeta and 13 Jbeta primers. Here immunoSEQ multiplex PCR was the method, and the copy in TCRdb shows in-frame clones only, minus some. There are 95,000 to 150,000 clones in the sample; around 75% occur only once, and less than 2.5% lies in the top ten. Sequenced material: PBMCs. These receptor sequences come from a man aged 25 to 40 in good health and CMV-seronegative.

The genes are TRBV28 and TRBJ2-7; the D gene is possibly TRBD1 (6 bases). There are 16 residues in the CDR3. Trimming cost V 4 bases and J 2 bases, with 18 bases left between them. Per the germline V gene, CDR1 is MDHEN and CDR2 is SYDVKM. The CDR3 sequence is CASSSPTGRSPYEQYF. The CDR3 nucleotides are TGTGCCAGCAGTTCCCCCACAGGGCGGTCCCCCTACGAGCAGTACTTC.

The gene calls are TRBV9 and TRBJ2-2; 8 bases match TRBD2. The V segment lost 4 bases and the J segment 3 bases; nucleotides outside the gene matches: 2. This CDR3 spans 14 amino acids. Looked up from germline, CDR1 is SGDLS and CDR2 is YYNGEE. The CDR3 reads CASSSGGDTGELFF. The CDR3 DNA sequence: TGTGCCAGCAGCTCGGGAGGGGACACCGGGGAGCTGTTTTTT.

This clone has only one observation. This chain joins TRBV10-1 and TRBJ1-1; D gene ambiguous. CDR3 length equals 15 residues. V lost 0 bases, J lost 1 base, and 9 bases lay in between. The V gene's germline CDR1 is WNHNN and CDR2 SYGVQD (reference sequence). The CDR3 loop is CASSESRKSNTEAFF. CDR3 coding DNA: TGCGCCAGCAGTGAGTCGCGGAAATCGAACACTGAAGCTTTCTTT.

This rearrangement joins TRBV6-1 to TRBJ1-6, with D tentatively TRBD1 (6 bases). The germline CDR1 and CDR2 sequences are MNHNS and SASEGT. Trimming stripped 0 bases from V and 14 bases from J, with 17 bases between. The CDR3 has 15 residues. The CDR3 region has the DNA TGTGCCAGCAGTGAAGCGGGAGGGGGGGTAGGATCCCTCCACTTT. Translation gives CASSEAGGGVGSLHF.

This chain joins TRBV19 and TRBJ1-5, with 9 nucleotides matching TRBD1. CDR3 length: 19 residues. V lost 3 bases to trimming and J lost 0 bases; unmatched junction nucleotides: 12. CDR1 is LNHDA, CDR2 SQIVND, per germline (reference sequence). The CDR3 sequence: CASSIGRLRDRASNQPQHF. DNA of the CDR3: TGTGCCAGTAGTATTGGACGCCTCCGGGACAGGGCTAGCAATCAGCCCCAGCATTTT.

The chain carries TRBV19 and TRBJ1-1, with D perhaps TRBD1 (5 bases). In germline, CDR1 is LNHDA, CDR2 SQIVND (reference sequence). The CDR3 is 16 amino acids. The V end lost 7 bases, the J end lost 4 bases, and 22 bases lay between the germline ends. In DNA, the CDR3 is TGTGCCAGTACCCTGGGAGGGGCGGGGGTAGGCACTGAAGCTTTCTTT. Its protein product is CASTLGGAGVGTEAFF.

V and J are TRBV10-3 and TRBJ1-1; 9 bases agree with TRBD1. The germline V gene encodes CDR1 ENHRY and CDR2 SYGVKD. This CDR3 contains 14 residues. Trimming cost V 6 bases and J 6 bases; bases outside gene matches: 8. The CDR3 DNA reads TGTGCCATCAGAGCCGGGACAGGGTGGCCTGAAGCTTTCTTT. It encodes CAIRAGTGWPEAFF.

The chain is built from TRBV9 and TRBJ1-2, with 8 bases matching TRBD1. The CDR3 is 16 residues long. Germline CDR1 and CDR2: SGDLS and YYNGEE. The V gene end was trimmed by 4 bases and the J gene end by 2 bases; junction bases not matched to a gene: 10. This chain's CDR3 is CASSYRSGQANYGYTF. The CDR3 DNA follows: TGTGCCAGCAGCTACCGATCGGGACAGGCAAACTATGGCTACACCTTC. Supplemented by reference TRBV9 and TRBJ1-2, the full variable domain reads DSGVTQTPKHLITATGQRVTLRCSPRSGDLSVYWYQQSLDQGLQFLIQYYNGEERAKGNILERFSAQQFPDLHSELNLSSLELGDSALYFCASSYRSGQANYGYTFGSGTRLTVV.

The chain recombines TRBV28 with TRBJ2-1, with 9 bases identical to TRBD2. Looked up from germline, CDR1 is MDHEN and CDR2 is SYDVKM. The ends lost 6 bases at V and 5 bases at J; junction bases unmatched: 2. This CDR3 region has 13 residues. The CDR3: CASRGGGDNEQFF. In DNA form, the CDR3 reads TGTGCCAGCAGGGGCGGGGGGGACAATGAGCAGTTCTTC.

The rearrangement links TRBV10-3 to TRBJ1-5, with 8 nucleotides matching TRBD1. Germline lookup yields CDR1 ENHRY and CDR2 SYGVKD. This CDR3 is 15 amino acids long. The junction had 9 bases not matched to a gene; V was cut back by 4 bases and J by 7 bases. CDR3 residues: CAISGSGQGGQPQHF. CDR3 DNA sequence: TGTGCCATCAGTGGTAGCGGACAGGGAGGGCAGCCCCAGCATTTT.

In its sample, this clone was seen a few times. The V gene is TRBV2, the J gene TRBJ1-2; D gene uncertain. CDR1 is SNHLY, CDR2 FYNNEI, per germline. Deletions cut 0 bases from V and 5 bases from J, with 7 bases between. This CDR3 has 13 amino acids. CDR3 in DNA: TGTGCCAGCAGTGAAGCGCAACAGTATGGCTACACCTTC. This sequence encodes CASSEAQQYGYTF.